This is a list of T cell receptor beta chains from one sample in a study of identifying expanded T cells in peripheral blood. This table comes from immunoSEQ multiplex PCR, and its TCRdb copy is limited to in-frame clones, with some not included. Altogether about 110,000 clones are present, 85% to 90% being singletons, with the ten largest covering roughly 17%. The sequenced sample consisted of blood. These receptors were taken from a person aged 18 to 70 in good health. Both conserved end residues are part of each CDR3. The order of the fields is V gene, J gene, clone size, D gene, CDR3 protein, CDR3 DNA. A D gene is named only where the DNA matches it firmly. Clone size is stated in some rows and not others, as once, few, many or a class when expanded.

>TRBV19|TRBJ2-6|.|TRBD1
CASSIVVRTGGAGANVLTF
TGTGCCAGTAGTATAGTGGTCAGGACAGGGGGCGCTGGGGCCAACGTCCTGACTTTC
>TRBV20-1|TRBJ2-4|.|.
CSAREGGIQYF
TGCAGTGCTAGAGAGGGAGGTATTCAGTACTTC
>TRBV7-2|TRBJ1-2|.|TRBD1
CASSLGTGLNYGYTF
TGTGCCAGCAGCTTAGGGACAGGGCTTAACTATGGCTACACCTTC
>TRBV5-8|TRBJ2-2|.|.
CASSKTYELITGELFF
TGTGCCAGCAGTAAAACATACGAGCTGATCACCGGGGAGCTGTTTTTT
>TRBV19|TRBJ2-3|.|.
CASGPNTDTQYF
TGTGCCAGTGGGCCTAATACAGATACGCAGTATTTT
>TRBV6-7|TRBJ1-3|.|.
CASSYGGSGNTIYF
TGTGCCAGCAGTTATGGGGGTTCTGGAAACACCATATATTTT
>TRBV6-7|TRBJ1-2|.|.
CASSFRGDYGYTF
TGTGCCAGCAGTTTCAGGGGCGACTATGGCTACACCTTC
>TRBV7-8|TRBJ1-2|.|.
CASSLAQGASYTF
TGTGCCAGCAGCTTAGCACAGGGAGCAAGCTACACCTTC
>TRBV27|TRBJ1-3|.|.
CASGPHRNTIYF
TGTGCCAGCGGCCCCCATCGAAACACCATATATTTT
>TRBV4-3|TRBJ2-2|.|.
CASSQDPDRARTGELFF
TGCGCCAGCAGCCAAGATCCGGATAGGGCGCGCACCGGGGAGCTGTTTTTT
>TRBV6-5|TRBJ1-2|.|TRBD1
CASSYRHHRGGYGYTF
TGTGCCAGCAGTTATCGACACCACAGGGGTGGCTATGGCTACACCTTC
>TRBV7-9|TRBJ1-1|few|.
CASSSQGGAEAFF
TGTGCCAGCAGCTCTCAGGGTGGCGCTGAAGCTTTCTTT
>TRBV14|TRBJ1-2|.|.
CASSQDVQPGYGYTF
TGTGCCAGCAGCCAAGATGTCCAGCCTGGCTATGGCTACACCTTC
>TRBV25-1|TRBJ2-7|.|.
CASSRESSYEQYF
TGTGCCAGCTCCCGCGAAAGCTCCTACGAGCAGTACTTC
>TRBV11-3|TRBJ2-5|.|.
CASSLGDQETQYF
TGTGCCAGCAGCTTGGGAGACCAAGAGACCCAGTACTTC
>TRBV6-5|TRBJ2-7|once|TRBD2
CASSYGGGSYEQYF
TGTGCCAGCAGTTACGGCGGGGGGTCCTACGAGCAGTACTTC
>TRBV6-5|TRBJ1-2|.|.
CASSYSQGAGYTF
TGTGCCAGCAGTTACTCGCAGGGCGCTGGCTACACCTTC
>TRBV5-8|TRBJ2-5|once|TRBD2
CASSAGLAGGPAETQYF
TGTGCCAGCAGCGCAGGACTAGCGGGGGGGCCGGCGGAGACCCAGTACTTC
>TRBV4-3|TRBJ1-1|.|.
CASSLGPNTEAFF
TGCGCCAGCAGCCTCGGCCCGAACACTGAAGCTTTCTTT
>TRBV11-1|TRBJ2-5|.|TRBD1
CATDREETQYF
TGTGCCACAGACAGGGAAGAGACCCAGTACTTC
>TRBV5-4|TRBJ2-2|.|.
CASSLAGPTGELFF
TGTGCCAGCAGCTTGGCAGGGCCTACCGGGGAGCTGTTTTTT
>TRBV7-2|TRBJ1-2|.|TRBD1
CASSTRQGPYGYTF
TGTGCCAGCAGCACCCGACAGGGGCCCTATGGCTACACCTTC
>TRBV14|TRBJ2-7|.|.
CASSLDGAAEQYF
TGTGCCAGCAGCCTCGACGGGGCCGCCGAGCAGTACTTC
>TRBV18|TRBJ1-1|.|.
CASSLSPRENTEAFF
TGTGCCAGCTCACTAAGCCCTCGGGAGAACACTGAAGCTTTCTTT
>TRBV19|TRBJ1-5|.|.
CASSPYSETNQPQHF
TGTGCCAGTAGCCCTTATTCGGAGACCAATCAGCCCCAGCATTTT
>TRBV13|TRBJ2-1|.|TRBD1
CASSLRRTGGGNEQFF
TGTGCCAGCAGCCTCCGCCGGACAGGGGGAGGCAATGAGCAGTTCTTC
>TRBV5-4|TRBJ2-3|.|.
CASSLITSSGDTQYF
TGTGCCAGCAGCTTGATCACTTCCAGCGGGGATACGCAGTATTTT
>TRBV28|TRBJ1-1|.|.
CASSPDGGTEAFF
TGTGCCAGCAGCCCCGATGGGGGAACTGAAGCTTTCTTT
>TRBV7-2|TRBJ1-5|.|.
CASSFGRRELGQPQHF
TGTGCCAGCAGCTTTGGACGGCGCGAGTTGGGTCAGCCCCAGCATTTT
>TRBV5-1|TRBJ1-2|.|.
CASSVGGQSDGYTF
TGCGCCAGCAGCGTCGGGGGTCAGTCGGATGGCTACACCTTC
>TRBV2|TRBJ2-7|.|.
CASSDETGPYEQYF
TGTGCCAGCAGTGATGAGACGGGTCCCTACGAGCAGTACTTC
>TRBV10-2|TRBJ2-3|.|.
CASSESRGGEDTQYF
TGCGCCAGCAGTGAGTCCAGGGGGGGAGAAGATACGCAGTATTTT
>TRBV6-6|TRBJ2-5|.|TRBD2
CASSYSSGVTQYF
TGTGCCAGCAGTTACTCGAGCGGGGTGACCCAGTACTTC
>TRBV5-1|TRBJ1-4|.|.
CASSPSANAPEKLFF
TGCGCCAGCAGCCCGTCGGCTAACGCTCCCGAAAAACTGTTTTTT
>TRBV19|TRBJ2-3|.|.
CASNVALWTDTQYF
TGTGCCAGTAACGTCGCCCTCTGGACAGATACGCAGTATTTT
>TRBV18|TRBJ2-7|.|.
CASSLSGTSYEQYF
TGTGCCAGCTCACTCAGTGGGACAAGCTACGAGCAGTACTTC
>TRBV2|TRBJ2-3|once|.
CASSDLTTDTQYF
TGTGCCAGCAGTGATTTGACCACAGATACGCAGTATTTT
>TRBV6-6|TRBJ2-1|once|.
CASTTPTEYYEQFF
TGTGCCAGCACCACTCCCACAGAATATTATGAGCAGTTCTTC
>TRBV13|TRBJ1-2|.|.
CASSAVLYGYTF
TGTGCCAGCAGCGCAGTCCTCTATGGCTACACCTTC
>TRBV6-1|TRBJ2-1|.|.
CASSEEVARWGGEQFF
TGTGCCAGCAGTGAAGAAGTAGCAAGATGGGGAGGTGAGCAGTTCTTC